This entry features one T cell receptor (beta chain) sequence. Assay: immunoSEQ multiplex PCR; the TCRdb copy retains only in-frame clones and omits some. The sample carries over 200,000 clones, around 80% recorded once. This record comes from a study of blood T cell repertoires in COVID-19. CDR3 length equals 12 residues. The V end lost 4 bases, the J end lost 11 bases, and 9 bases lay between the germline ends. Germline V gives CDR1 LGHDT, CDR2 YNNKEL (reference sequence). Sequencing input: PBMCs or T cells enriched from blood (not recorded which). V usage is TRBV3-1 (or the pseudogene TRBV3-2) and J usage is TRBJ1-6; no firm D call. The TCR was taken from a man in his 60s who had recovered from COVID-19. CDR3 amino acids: CASSLGTAPLHF. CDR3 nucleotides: TGTGCCAGCAGCCTAGGCACAGCACCCCTCCACTTT.